This T cell receptor beta chain was captured by sequencing in a study of vaccination and CD4 T cells after COVID-19 (dated by TCRdb to 2022 to 2024). General notes on the study: SARS-CoV-2 positivity had been established in the convalescent patients by nasal swab PCR, and mild disease was recorded in under ten of these patients and severe disease in one. Six males and four females were included in the convalescent cohort, with two Hispanic individuals, seven Caucasians, two Asians and one multiracial person represented. Participants got two doses of the Pfizer-BioNTech BNT162b2 vaccine (n=8) or two doses of the Moderna mRNA-1273 vaccine (n=2). Post-COVID blood samples from convalescent patients were collected a median of around 110 days after diagnosis, with a range of 35 to 161 days. Post-vaccine blood samples were taken a median of roughly 75 days after the second vaccine dose, with a range of 14 to 241 days. The cultures were stimulated with overlapping spike peptide pools from SARS-CoV-2 and from the common cold coronaviruses HCoV-NL63, HCoV-OC43 and HCoV-229E. In control cultures, a CEFX viral epitope pool was used as positive control, an HIV-1 Nef peptide pool was used as negative control, or no peptide was added. In over 8 COVID-19 convalescent patients and several infection-naive healthy vaccine recipients, the spike-specific CD4+ TCR repertoire before mRNA vaccination was compared with the repertoire after mRNA vaccination.

Broader findings and caveats from the paper: The median number of SARS-CoV-2-reactive clonotypes rose from 20 to 25 after infection to 38 after vaccination, but the change was not significant. The number of convalescent patients in the study was relatively small, and the study did not examine early timepoints following natural infection. In convalescent patients, a median around 84% of post-vaccine SARS-CoV-2-reactive clones were detected only after vaccination, and vaccine-specific priming was suggested by this finding. Of the vaccine-specific clones found in convalescent patients, nearly all (304 of 307) were mono-reactive for SARS-CoV-2 spike instead of being cross-reactive with common cold coronaviruses.

A remark on this clonotype: The antigen this receptor binds is unknown. No much larger clone exists at a distance of one base, and base qualities are not known.

Trimming takes 1 base off V and 1 base off J; junction bases not matched to a gene: 2. Reading from cysteine to phenylalanine, the CDR3 counts 14 amino acids. The kept DNA is CDR3 alone, 42 bases in frame from the first base. For CDR1 and CDR2, the germline V gene (reference sequence) lists DFQATT and SNEGSKA. The receptor library was made with PCR. At the Johns Hopkins FTIC core, DNA from the cultured CD4+ T cells underwent TCR sequencing with the Oncomine TCR Beta short-read assay. The QIAamp micro DNA kit was used to extract genomic DNA from the cultured CD4+ T cells. Oncomine TCR Beta libraries from cultured CD4+ T cells were pooled using unique dual indexes and sequenced on an Illumina iSeq 100. In the source study's methods: Non-productive sequences were filtered out, and CDR3s that did not start with C, did not end with F or W, or were shorter than 7 amino acids were discarded. Antigen-specific clonotypes were identified with the MANAFEST web application by comparing peptide-stimulated wells with reference and other culture wells. An FDR below 0.05, an odds ratio above 5, and a productive frequency above 0.1% in at least two of three replicate wells were required for clones to be considered positive. A clonotype counted as cross-reactive if it showed significant expansion both in the SARS-CoV-2 spike wells and in at least one common cold coronavirus spike condition. Levenshtein distances (stringdist) and unrooted phylogenetic trees (ape) in R version 3.6.1 were used to assess CDR3 homology. TCRdb reprocessing: public reads trimmed at Q25 with fastp, clones called with MiXCR, in-frame beta chains kept. Entries are consolidated by CDR3 protein sequence, retaining the most common genes and DNA. TCRdb, rather than the study authors, made the V and J calls. Recorded for this sample are some 14,000 distinct CDR3 sequences; 65% to 80% of them occurred a single time. The ten largest clones capture approximately 18% of the sample.

This specimen's treatment or condition label, per the study, means: approximately 10-day PBMC culture with coronavirus spike peptide pools or control peptides (ViraFEST assay). The ViraFEST assay was used in the study, in which antigen-specific T cells were expanded with peptide pools and expanded clonotypes were subsequently identified by TCR sequencing. The convalescent patients' positive SARS-CoV-2 PCR tests were from March to December 2020, which was before the Alpha, Beta and Delta variants emerged in the United States. Over 1.5 million PBMCs per well were cultured in IMDM with roughly 5% human AB serum and approximately 9.8 IU/ml IL-2, plus 10 ug/ml peptide pools. On days 3 and 7, half of the culture medium was replaced with fresh IL-2-containing medium. Once the cells had been in culture for approximately 10 days, the EasySep CD4+ T cell isolation kit was used to isolate CD4+ T cells by negative selection. PBMCs were separated from whole blood using Ficoll-Paque Plus gradient centrifugation and then either used fresh or cryopreserved at -140C. Culture conditions were generally each tested in triplicate wells.

The TCR sequence derives from a human donor who had recovered from COVID-19. Here the chain combines TRBV20-1 and TRBJ2-5, with 8 junctional bases fitting TRBD2. The source material was CD4+ T cells from blood, cultured in vitro. Here the CDR3 is given as CSARGTSPQETQYF. The DNA sequence reads TGCAGTGCTAGAGGGACTAGCCCCCAAGAGACCCAGTACTTC.